This T cell receptor beta chain was sequenced for a study of blood T cell repertoires in COVID-19. Overall study context: The United States, Italy and Spain supplied acute and convalescent COVID-19 samples.

Only in-frame clones appear in the TCRdb table, and some are missing; sequencing was by immunoSEQ multiplex PCR. The sample includes roughly 130,000 clones, less than 90% of them seen just once. This clone came up once. J was trimmed by 5 bases and V by 2 bases; bases with no gene match: 7. Germline CDR1 reads KGHDR; CDR2 reads SFDVKD. CDR3 length equals 16 residues. The sample consisted of peripheral blood. The chain joins TRBV24-1 to TRBJ2-5; 10 positions agree with TRBD1. This receptor was identified in a young woman who had recovered from COVID-19. CDR3 coding DNA: TGTGCCACCAGTGATTCCCGGGACAGGGGAGGTGAGACCCAGTACTTC. Translation: CATSDSRDRGGETQYF.